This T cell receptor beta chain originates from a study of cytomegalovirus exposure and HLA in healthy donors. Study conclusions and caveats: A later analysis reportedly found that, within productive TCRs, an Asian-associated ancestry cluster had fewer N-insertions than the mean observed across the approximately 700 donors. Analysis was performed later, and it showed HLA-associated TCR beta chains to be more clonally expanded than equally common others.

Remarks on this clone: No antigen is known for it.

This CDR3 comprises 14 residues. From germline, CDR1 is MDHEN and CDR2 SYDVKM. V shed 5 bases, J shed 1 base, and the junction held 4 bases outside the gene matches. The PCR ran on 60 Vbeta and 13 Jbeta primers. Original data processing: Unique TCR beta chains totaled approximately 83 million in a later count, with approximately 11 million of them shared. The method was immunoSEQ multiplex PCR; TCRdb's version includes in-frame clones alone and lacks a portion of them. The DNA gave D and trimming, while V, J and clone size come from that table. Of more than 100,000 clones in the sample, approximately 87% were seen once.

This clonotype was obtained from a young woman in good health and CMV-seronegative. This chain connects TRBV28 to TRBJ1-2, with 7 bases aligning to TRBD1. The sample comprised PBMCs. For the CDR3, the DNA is TGTGCCAGCAGTGAGGACAGGAATAACTATGGCTACACCTTC. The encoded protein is CASSEDRNNYGYTF.